This T cell receptor beta chain stems from a study of PD-1 blockade in classical Hodgkin lymphoma. Germline CDR1 reads SGHRS; CDR2 reads YFSETQ. With 4 bases removed from V and 3 bases from J, the gap between germline ends came to 13 bases. The CDR3 spans 15 residues. General study findings and limits: Among the patients, those starting nivolumab under 1 year after ASCT were excluded.

Clones were sequenced by immunoSEQ multiplex PCR, and TCRdb holds only the in-frame ones, with some missing. The sample records 130,000 to 150,000 clones, approximately 81% being singletons. All trial patients relapsed after autologous stem cell transplantation. Concerning this clone itself: The antigen is undetermined.

The chain has TRBV5-1 and TRBJ1-4, with a possible D match to TRBD1 (5 bases). This specimen consisted of peripheral blood mononuclear cells (PBMCs), obtained before the second cycle of nivolumab. This TCR derives from a human donor with classical Hodgkin lymphoma. CDR3 bases: TGCGCCAGCAGCCCCTCGGGGGTTGCTAATGAAAAACTGTTTTTT. Translated: CASSPSGVANEKLFF. Filled out from reference TRBV5-1 and TRBJ1-4, the complete variable domain reads KAGVTQTPRYLIKTRGQQVTLSCSPISGHRSVSWYQQTPGQGLQFLFEYFSETQRNKGNFPGRFSGRQFSNSRSEMNVSTLELGDSALYLCASSPSGVANEKLFFGSGTQLSVL.